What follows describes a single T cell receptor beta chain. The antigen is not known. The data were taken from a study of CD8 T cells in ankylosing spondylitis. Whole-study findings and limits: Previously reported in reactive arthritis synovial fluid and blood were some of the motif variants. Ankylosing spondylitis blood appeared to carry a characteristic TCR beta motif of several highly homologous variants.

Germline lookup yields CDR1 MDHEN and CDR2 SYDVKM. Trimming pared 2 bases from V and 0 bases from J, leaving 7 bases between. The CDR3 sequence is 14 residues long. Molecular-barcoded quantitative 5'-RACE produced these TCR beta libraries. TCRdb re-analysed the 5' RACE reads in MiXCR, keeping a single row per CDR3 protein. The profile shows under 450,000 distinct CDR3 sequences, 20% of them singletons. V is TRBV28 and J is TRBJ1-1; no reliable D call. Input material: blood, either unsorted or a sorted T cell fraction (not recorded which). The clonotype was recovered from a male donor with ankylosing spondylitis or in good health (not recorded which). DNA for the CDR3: TGTGCCAGCAGTTTACCTGCCTTGAACACTGAAGCTTTCTTT. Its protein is CASSLPALNTEAFF.